These 15 T cell receptor beta chains share one sample of origin, sequenced in a study of T cell clonality in common variable immunodeficiency (dated by TCRdb to about 2015). Libraries were made using the immunoSEQ multiplex PCR assay. Imported from immuneACCESS, the table was reduced by TCRdb to in-frame sequences with V and J called. These copies leave out some clones; in studies compared against another copy, an unresolved V gene accounts for under half, and the cause of the remainder is not known. The sample comprises 55,000 or so clones, and every one was counted more than once. Jointly, the top ten make up around 0.82% of the sample. Sequenced: peripheral blood mononuclear cells. The receptors were sampled from a person aged 18 to 75 in good health.

This clone was counted ten times or more. The read ends 3 residues shy of where the CDR3 ends; the end is completed using the germline J gene. The rearrangement uses TRBV5-6 and TRBJ1-3, with D unresolved. The ends were cut back, 3 bases at V and 1 base at J, with 8 bases in the middle. Germline values: CDR1 SGHDT, CDR2 YYEEEE. The length of the CDR3 is 14 residues. The CDR3 is CASSSGLSGNTIYF. Partial CDR3 DNA: TGTGCCAGCAGCTCCGGACTTTCTGGAAACACC.

There are many counts of this clone. The read ends 3 residues shy of where the CDR3 ends; the end is completed using the germline J gene. This rearrangement joins TRBV20-1 to TRBJ2-1; 9 bases align to TRBD2. The CDR3 spans 12 residues. CDR1 and CDR2 from the germline V gene are DFQATT and SNEGSKA (reference sequence). The DNA read from the CDR3 is TGCAGACCAGCGGGGGGAGGCAATGAG. Protein product: CRPAGGGNE. In full, the CDR3 is CRPAGGGNEQFF.

This clone was observed at least ten times. The CDR3 extends 3 residues past the end of the read, so its final part is completed from the germline J gene. The chain links TRBV7-9 to TRBJ1-1, with TRBD1 matching 7 bases. This CDR3 region has 14 residues. Losses at the gene ends were 0 bases for V and 6 bases for J; bases not matched to a gene: 4. Germline CDR1 is SEHNR and CDR2 is FQNEAQ (reference sequence). Incomplete CDR3 DNA: TGTGCCAGCAGCTTAGCCCGACAGGGAGCTGAA. Amino acids: CASSLARQGAE. The whole CDR3 protein is CASSLARQGAEAFF.

This clone occurred many times. The CDR3 goes on 3 residues after the read ends, and that part is filled in from the germline J gene. The chain couples TRBV6-2 or TRBV6-3 to TRBJ2-5, with D possibly being TRBD1 (6 bases). Trimming removed 2 bases from V and 2 bases from J, with 6 bases in between. This CDR3 is built from 13 residues. CDR1 is MNHEY and CDR2 is SVGEGT in the germline V gene. The sequenced part of the CDR3 DNA is TGTGCCAGCAGTTACGGACAGCAAGAGACC. Protein sequence: CASSYGQQET. The entire CDR3 is CASSYGQQETQYF.

In this sample, this clone turned up many times. With the read ending 3 residues before the CDR3 end, the germline J gene is used to fill in that end. The chain carries TRBV7-3 and TRBJ2-2, with 8 bases matching TRBD1. V lost 4 bases, J lost 7 bases, and 5 bases stayed unmatched. Germline-derived CDR1 and CDR2 are SGHTA and FQGTGA. The CDR3 is 14 residues long. This CDR3 reads CASSSGQGRGELFF. The sequenced CDR3 bases are TGTGCCAGCAGCTCCGGACAGGGTCGCGGGGAG.

This clone was seen ten or more times. The read stops 3 residues short of the end of the CDR3; the missing end is completed from the germline J gene. This rearrangement joins TRBV10-3 to TRBJ1-2, with a possible D match to TRBD1 (5 bases). The V gene's germline CDR1 is ENHRY and CDR2 SYGVKD. V was clipped by 0 bases and J by 5 bases, with 13 bases between them. CDR3 length: 15 residues. CDR3 region: CAISESAGPRYGYTF. The DNA read from the CDR3 is TGTGCCATCAGTGAGTCTGCGGGGCCTCGGTATGGC.

Comments on this clone: The CDR3 is cut off 3 residues early in the read; its end comes from the germline J gene. This chain joins TRBV2 and TRBJ1-1; tentative D call: TRBD1 (6 bases). The V gene's germline CDR1 is SNHLY and CDR2 FYNNEI. The CDR3 runs to 13 residues. Trimming left V 9 bases short and J 2 bases short, with 13 bases between. The CDR3 sequence: CASRTEVNTEAFF. The sequenced CDR3 bases are TGTGCCAGTAGGACAGAAGTTAACACTGAA.

This clone was found many times. The read terminates 3 residues before the CDR3 end, so the remaining end is supplied by the germline J gene. The V gene is TRBV7-9, the J gene TRBJ2-7; TRBD1 might be the D (6 bases). The CDR3 totals 14 residues. Germline V CDR1 and CDR2: SEHNR, FQNEAQ (reference sequence). Trimming took off 10 bases at V and 3 bases at J, with 19 bases between the two ends. Partial CDR3 DNA: TGTGCCACCGTTGGAGACAGGACTCTCTACGAG. It translates to CATVGDRTLYE. From start to end, the CDR3 is CATVGDRTLYEQYF.

This clone has at least ten counts. The read stops 3 residues short of the end of the CDR3; the missing end is completed from the germline J gene. The rearrangement uses TRBV30 and TRBJ1-1, with 7 bases fitting TRBD1. V lost 3 bases to trimming and J lost 1 base; unmatched junction nucleotides: 5. CDR1 is GTSNPN and CDR2 is SVGIG in the germline V gene (reference sequence). This CDR3 region has 14 residues. CDR3 amino acids: CAWRTGMGNTEAFF. CDR3 DNA (partial): TGTGCCTGGAGGACAGGGATGGGGAACACTGAA. Using reference TRBV30 and TRBJ1-1 for the parts outside the CDR3, the full variable domain is SQTIHQWPATLVQPVGSPLSLECTVEGTSNPNLYWYRQAAGRGLQLLFYSVGIGQISSEVPQNLSASRPQDRQFILSSKKLLLSDSGFYLCAWRTGMGNTEAFFGQGTRLTVV.

This clone was seen ten or more times. Coverage ceases 3 residues before the CDR3 finishes, and the germline J gene fills in the end. The chain links TRBV3-1 (or the pseudogene TRBV3-2) to TRBJ2-3; tentative D call: TRBD2 (6 bases). The germline V gene has CDR1 LGHDT and CDR2 YNNKEL (reference sequence). The CDR3 runs to 17 residues. Partial CDR3 DNA: TGTGCCAGCAGCCAACCCCCATCGGGGGACCCCAATCAGCCG. Its translation: CASSQPPSGDPNQP. The full CDR3 reads CASSQPPSGDPNQPQYF.

This clone was seen a few times. The DNA ends 3 residues before the CDR3 does, and the rest of the CDR3 is filled in from the germline J gene. The chain uses TRBV7-9 and TRBJ1-2; D unresolved. Germline values: CDR1 SEHNR, CDR2 FQNEAQ (reference sequence). The CDR3 runs to 14 residues. CDR3 sequence: CASSISGDAYDYTF. CDR3 DNA (partial): TGTGCCAGCAGTATAAGCGGAGACGCCTACGAC.

This clone showed up many times. The read stops 3 residues short of the end of the CDR3; the missing end is completed from the germline J gene. The chain has TRBV19 and TRBJ1-5; D call uncertain. The CDR3 extends over 17 amino acids. In germline, CDR1 is LNHDA, CDR2 SQIVND (reference sequence). Trimming cost V 1 base and J 2 bases, with 15 bases left between them. CDR3 region: CASSIGKRTRGNQPQHF. The sequenced part of the CDR3 DNA is TGTGCCAGTAGTATAGGAAAGCGAACCCGCGGCAATCAGCCC.

This clone showed up many times. From the germline J gene comes the end of the CDR3, since the read stops 3 residues before it. This chain links TRBV20-1 with TRBJ1-2; no reliable D call. The CDR3 covers 13 residues. Germline CDR1 and CDR2: DFQATT and SNEGSKA (reference sequence). CDR3 DNA, as far as it was read: TGCAGTGCGCCTAGCAAGAACAGCCTGGGC. It specifies CSAPSKNSLG. The whole CDR3 region reads CSAPSKNSLGYTF.

Worth noting for this clone: The CDR3 is cut off 3 residues early in the read; its end comes from the germline J gene. The genes are TRBV19 and TRBJ2-2; 8 nucleotides line up with TRBD1. This CDR3 has 16 residues. Germline loops: CDR1 LNHDA, CDR2 SQIVND (reference sequence). The CDR3 sequence is CASSTLAGTGLEKLFF. The CDR3 DNA, read in part, is TGTGCCAGTAGTACTCTCGCCGGGACAGGACTTGAAAAG.

This clone has just a few counts. Read data end 3 residues before the CDR3 end; the end is taken from the germline J gene. The rearrangement uses TRBV7-2 and TRBJ1-1; D is ambiguous. The CDR3 has 14 residues. Germline CDR1 SGHTA, CDR2 FQGNSA. V lost 4 bases and J 1 base, leaving 10 bases between the germline ends. The part of the CDR3 DNA that was read is TGTGCCAGCAGCTCAGGAGCCTGGAACACTGAA. Encoded protein: CASSSGAWNTE. The entire CDR3 reads CASSSGAWNTEAFF.